The rows below give T cell receptor beta chains drawn from one sample of a study of neurological immune-mediated disorders. TCRdb called the 5' RACE reads again in MiXCR, with one record for every CDR3 protein. The top ten hold under 5.5% of the sample, which has around 56,000 distinct CDR3 sequences, around 24% seen once. The sequenced material came from PBMCs. Receptors were obtained from a man in his sixties with HTLV-1-associated myelopathy (HAM/TSP). CDR3s include the opening cysteine and the closing phenylalanine or tryptophan. D genes are given only for firm matches. Only part of the rows carry a size: once, few, many, or a class if the clone is expanded.

TRBJ2-3,TRBV4-2,many,.,CASSQAGLRNGDTQYF,TGTGCCAGCAGCCAGGCGGGACTCCGGAATGGGGATACGCAGTATTTT
TRBJ2-1,TRBV7-9,many,.,CASSPPGRGNNEQFF,TGTGCCAGCAGCCCCCCTGGAAGAGGGAACAATGAGCAGTTCTTC
TRBJ2-2,TRBV7-9,.,.,CASSSGTRGAGELFF,TGTGCCAGCAGCTCCGGGACACGGGGTGCCGGGGAGCTGTTTTTT
TRBJ2-3,TRBV5-1,many,TRBD2,CASSSNSGNTDTQYF,TGCGCCAGCAGCTCCAATAGCGGGAACACAGATACGCAGTATTTT
TRBJ2-1,TRBV20-1,many,.,CSARGEPGPTYNEQFF,TGCAGTGCTAGAGGTGAACCCGGACCGACCTACAATGAGCAGTTCTTC
TRBJ2-7,TRBV29-1,many,TRBD1,CSVARDRNYEQYF,TGCAGCGTCGCCCGGGACAGGAACTACGAGCAGTACTTC
TRBJ2-2,TRBV7-7,many,.,CASSRSGQNTGELFF,TGTGCTAGCAGCCGATCGGGACAGAACACCGGGGAGCTGTTTTTT
TRBJ2-7,TRBV4-2,.,TRBD2,CASSRDLAGYEQYF,TGTGCCAGCAGCCGCGATCTAGCGGGGTACGAGCAGTACTTC
TRBJ2-1,TRBV6-5,.,.,CASSYGRSSNEQFF,TGTGCCAGCAGTTACGGCAGGTCATCCAATGAGCAGTTCTTC
TRBJ1-1,TRBV12-3/TRBV12-4,.,.,CASSHSPGSLTEAFF,TGTGCCAGCAGCCACAGCCCGGGGTCGCTCACTGAAGCTTTCTTT
TRBJ2-1,TRBV6-2/TRBV6-3,.,.,CASSYLSEGYNEQFF,TGTGCCAGCAGTTACCTAAGCGAGGGTTACAATGAGCAGTTCTTC
TRBJ2-5,TRBV20-1,many,TRBD2,CSASIAGGRETQYF,TGCAGTGCTAGTATAGCGGGAGGGCGGGAGACCCAGTACTTC
TRBJ2-3,TRBV10-3,many,TRBD2,CAISDRRREGTDTQYF,TGTGCCATCAGTGACCGCCGGCGGGAGGGAACAGATACGCAGTATTTT
TRBJ2-7,TRBV20-1,.,TRBD2,CSARGFFAGGSYEQYF,TGCAGTGCTAGAGGGTTCTTTGCGGGAGGTTCCTACGAGCAGTACTTC
TRBJ2-7,TRBV29-1,many,.,CSVESFFGEQYF,TGCAGCGTTGAGTCCTTCTTTGGTGAGCAGTACTTC
TRBJ2-5,TRBV5-1,.,.,CASSLNGITGETQYF,TGCGCCAGCAGCTTAAACGGGATCACGGGGGAGACCCAGTACTTC
TRBJ2-6,TRBV20-1,many,.,CSASVLSGANVLTF,TGCAGTGCTAGTGTCCTCTCTGGGGCCAACGTCCTGACTTTC
TRBJ2-7,TRBV2,many,.,CASNPSEGQNYEQYF,TGTGCCAGCAACCCTTCGGAGGGACAGAACTACGAGCAGTACTTC
TRBJ2-1,TRBV5-1,many,TRBD2,CASSEDSGRNEQFF,TGCGCCAGCAGCGAGGACAGCGGGAGGAATGAGCAGTTCTTC
TRBJ2-1,TRBV5-1,.,.,CASKYGAGEQFF,TGCGCCAGCAAGTACGGGGCCGGTGAGCAGTTCTTC
TRBJ1-4,TRBV5-5,few,TRBD1,CASRGDSYATNEKLFF,TGTGCCAGCCGGGGGGACAGTTATGCAACTAATGAAAAACTGTTTTTT
TRBJ1-6,TRBV12-3/TRBV12-4,many,.,CASSYAIQGSPLHF,TGTGCCAGCAGTTATGCTATACAGGGTTCACCCCTCCACTTT
TRBJ2-3,TRBV29-1,many,.,CSVEEGKGSTDTQYF,TGCAGCGTTGAAGAGGGAAAAGGTAGCACAGATACGCAGTATTTT
TRBJ1-2,TRBV24-1,many,TRBD1,CATSDGTGSYGYTF,TGTGCCACCAGCGACGGGACAGGCTCTTACGGCTACACCTTC
TRBJ1-4,TRBV5-1,many,.,CASSERGGAHNEKLFF,TGCGCCAGCAGCGAGCGGGGGGGGGCGCATAATGAAAAACTGTTTTTT
TRBJ2-3,TRBV9,many,TRBD1,CASSADRGPTDTQYF,TGTGCCAGCAGCGCCGACAGGGGGCCCACAGATACGCAGTATTTT
TRBJ2-1,TRBV9,.,.,CASSVQQGFEQFF,TGTGCCAGCAGCGTCCAACAGGGATTTGAGCAGTTCTTC
TRBJ2-3,TRBV7-8,many,.,CASSFRDLTDTQYF,TGTGCCAGCAGCTTCCGGGACCTTACAGATACGCAGTATTTT
TRBJ2-5,TRBV14,many,.,CASSRNRQRGETQYF,TGTGCCAGCAGCCGTAACAGACAGAGAGGAGAGACCCAGTACTTC
TRBJ1-5,TRBV15,many,.,CATSRERGSQPQHF,TGTGCCACCAGCAGAGAAAGGGGGAGTCAGCCCCAGCATTTT
TRBJ2-3,TRBV6-1,few,TRBD2,CASSGGLAGESQYF,TGTGCCAGCAGTGGTGGACTAGCGGGAGAATCGCAGTATTTT
TRBJ1-6,TRBV5-1,many,.,CASSLAANSYNSPLHF,TGCGCCAGCAGCTTGGCTGCGAACTCCTATAATTCACCCCTCCACTTT